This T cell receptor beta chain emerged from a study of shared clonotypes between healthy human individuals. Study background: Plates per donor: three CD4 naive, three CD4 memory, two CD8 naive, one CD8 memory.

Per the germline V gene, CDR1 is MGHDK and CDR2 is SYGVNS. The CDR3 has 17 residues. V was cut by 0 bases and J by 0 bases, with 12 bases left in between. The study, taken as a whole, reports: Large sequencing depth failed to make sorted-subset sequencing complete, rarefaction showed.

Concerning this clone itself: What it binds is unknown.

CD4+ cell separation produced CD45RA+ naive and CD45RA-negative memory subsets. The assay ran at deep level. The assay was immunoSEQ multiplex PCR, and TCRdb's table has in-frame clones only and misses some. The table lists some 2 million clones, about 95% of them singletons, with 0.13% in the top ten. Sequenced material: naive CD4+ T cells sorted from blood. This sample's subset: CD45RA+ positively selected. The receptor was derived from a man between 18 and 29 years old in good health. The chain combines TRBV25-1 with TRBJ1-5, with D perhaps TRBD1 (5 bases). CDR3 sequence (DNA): TGTGCCAGCAGTGAATATTGGGACCGACTTAGCAATCAGCCCCAGCATTTT. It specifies CASSEYWDRLSNQPQHF.